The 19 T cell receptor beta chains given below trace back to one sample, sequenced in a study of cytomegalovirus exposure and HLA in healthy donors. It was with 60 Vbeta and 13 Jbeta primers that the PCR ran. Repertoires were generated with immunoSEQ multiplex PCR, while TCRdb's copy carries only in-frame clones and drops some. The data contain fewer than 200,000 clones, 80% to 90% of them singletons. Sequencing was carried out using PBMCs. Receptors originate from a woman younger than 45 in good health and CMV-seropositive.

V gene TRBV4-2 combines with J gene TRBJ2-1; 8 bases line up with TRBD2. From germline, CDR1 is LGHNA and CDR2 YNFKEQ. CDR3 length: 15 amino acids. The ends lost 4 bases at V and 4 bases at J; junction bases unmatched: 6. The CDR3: CASSRSGGDYNEQFF. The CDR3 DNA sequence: TGTGCCAGCAGCCGGAGCGGGGGAGATTACAATGAGCAGTTCTTC.

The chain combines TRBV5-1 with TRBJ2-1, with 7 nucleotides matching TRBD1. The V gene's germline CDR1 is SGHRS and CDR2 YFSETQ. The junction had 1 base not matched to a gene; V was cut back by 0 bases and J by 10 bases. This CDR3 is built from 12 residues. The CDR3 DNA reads TGCGCCAGCAGCTTGGAAGGGGGCGAGCAGTTCTTC. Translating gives CASSLEGGEQFF.

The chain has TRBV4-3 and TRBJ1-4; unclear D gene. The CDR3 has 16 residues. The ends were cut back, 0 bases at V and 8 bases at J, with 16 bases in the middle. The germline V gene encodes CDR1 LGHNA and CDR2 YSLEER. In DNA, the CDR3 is TGCGCCAGCAGCCAAGATACGGACTTCACTCGAGAAAAACTGTTTTTT. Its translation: CASSQDTDFTREKLFF.

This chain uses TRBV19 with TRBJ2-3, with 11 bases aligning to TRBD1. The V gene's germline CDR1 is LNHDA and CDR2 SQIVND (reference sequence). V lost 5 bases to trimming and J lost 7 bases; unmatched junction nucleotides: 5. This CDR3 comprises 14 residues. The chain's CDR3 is CASSPGQGGYTQYF. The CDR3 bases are TGTGCCAGTAGTCCGGGACAGGGGGGCTATACGCAGTATTTT.

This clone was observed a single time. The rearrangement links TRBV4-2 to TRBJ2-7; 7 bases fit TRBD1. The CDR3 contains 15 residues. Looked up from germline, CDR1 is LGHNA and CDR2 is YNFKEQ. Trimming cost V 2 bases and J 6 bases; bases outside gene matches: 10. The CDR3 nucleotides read TGTGCCAGCAGCCAAACAGGGGAGTATTCTGTCGAGCAGTACTTC. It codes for CASSQTGEYSVEQYF.

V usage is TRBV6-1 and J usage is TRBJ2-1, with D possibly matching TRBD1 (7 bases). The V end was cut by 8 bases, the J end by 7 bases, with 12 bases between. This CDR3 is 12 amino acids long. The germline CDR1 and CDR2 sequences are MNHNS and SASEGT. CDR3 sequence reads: CASQGGGNEQFF. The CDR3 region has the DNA TGTGCCAGCCAGGGGGGAGGTAATGAGCAGTTCTTC.

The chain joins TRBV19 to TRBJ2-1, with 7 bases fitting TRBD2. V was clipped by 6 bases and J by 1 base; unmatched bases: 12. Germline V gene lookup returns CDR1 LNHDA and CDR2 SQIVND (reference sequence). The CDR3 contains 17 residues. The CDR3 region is CASSWEGSGRSYNEQFF. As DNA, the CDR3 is TGTGCCAGTAGCTGGGAGGGGAGCGGCAGATCCTACAATGAGCAGTTCTTC.

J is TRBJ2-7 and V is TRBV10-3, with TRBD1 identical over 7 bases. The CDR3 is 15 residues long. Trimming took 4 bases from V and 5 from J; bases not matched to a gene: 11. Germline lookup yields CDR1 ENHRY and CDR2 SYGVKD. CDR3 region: CAISVMTGSLDEQYF. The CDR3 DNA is TGTGCCATCAGTGTAATGACAGGGTCCCTGGACGAGCAGTACTTC.

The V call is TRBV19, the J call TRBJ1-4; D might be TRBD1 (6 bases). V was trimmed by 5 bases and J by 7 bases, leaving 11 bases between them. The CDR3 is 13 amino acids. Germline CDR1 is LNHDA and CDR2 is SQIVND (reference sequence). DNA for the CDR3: TGTGCCAGTAGTCCCCGGACAGTTGAAAAACTGTTTTTT. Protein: CASSPRTVEKLFF.

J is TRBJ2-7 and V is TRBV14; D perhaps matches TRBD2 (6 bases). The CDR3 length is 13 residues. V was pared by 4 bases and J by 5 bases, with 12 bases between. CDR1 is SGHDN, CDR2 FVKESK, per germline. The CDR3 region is CASSLTGLHEQYF. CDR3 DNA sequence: TGTGCCAGCAGCCTAACGGGACTCCACGAGCAGTACTTC.

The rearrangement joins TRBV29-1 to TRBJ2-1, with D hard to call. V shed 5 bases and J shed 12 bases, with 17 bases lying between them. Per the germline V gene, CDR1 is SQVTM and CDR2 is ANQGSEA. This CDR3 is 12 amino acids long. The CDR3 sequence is CSVHSAGSTQFF. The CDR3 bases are TGCAGCGTTCATTCCGCCGGGTCTACGCAGTTCTTC.

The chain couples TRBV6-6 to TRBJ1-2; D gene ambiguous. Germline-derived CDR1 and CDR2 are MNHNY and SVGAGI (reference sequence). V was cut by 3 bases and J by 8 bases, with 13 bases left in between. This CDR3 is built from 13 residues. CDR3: CASSYTREEGYTF. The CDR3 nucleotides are TGTGCCAGCAGTTATACGAGGGAGGAAGGCTACACCTTC.

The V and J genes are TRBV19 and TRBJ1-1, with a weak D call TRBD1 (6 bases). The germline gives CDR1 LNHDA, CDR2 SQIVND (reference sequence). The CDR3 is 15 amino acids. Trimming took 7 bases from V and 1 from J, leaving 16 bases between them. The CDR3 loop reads CASTPFWGQNTEAFF. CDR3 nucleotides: TGTGCCAGTACCCCTTTCTGGGGGCAGAACACTGAAGCTTTCTTT.

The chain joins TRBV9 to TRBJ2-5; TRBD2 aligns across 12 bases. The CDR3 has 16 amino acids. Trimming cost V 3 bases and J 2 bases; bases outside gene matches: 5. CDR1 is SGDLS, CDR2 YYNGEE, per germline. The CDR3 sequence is CASSARLAGDQETQYF. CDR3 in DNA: TGTGCCAGCAGCGCTCGACTAGCGGGGGATCAAGAGACCCAGTACTTC.

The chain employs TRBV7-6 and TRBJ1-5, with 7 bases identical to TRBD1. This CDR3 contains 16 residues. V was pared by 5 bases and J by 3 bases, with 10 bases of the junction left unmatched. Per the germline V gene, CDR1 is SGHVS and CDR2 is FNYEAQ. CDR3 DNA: TGTGCCAGCAGCCTGGGACCCAGGGGGTACAATCAGCCCCAGCATTTT. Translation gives CASSLGPRGYNQPQHF.

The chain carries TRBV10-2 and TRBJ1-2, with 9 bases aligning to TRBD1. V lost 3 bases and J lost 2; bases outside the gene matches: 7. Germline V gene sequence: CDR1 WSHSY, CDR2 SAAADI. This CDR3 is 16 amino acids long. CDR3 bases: TGCGCCAGCAGTGACGCGGACAGGGGCGGGAACTATGGCTACACCTTC. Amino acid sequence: CASSDADRGGNYGYTF.

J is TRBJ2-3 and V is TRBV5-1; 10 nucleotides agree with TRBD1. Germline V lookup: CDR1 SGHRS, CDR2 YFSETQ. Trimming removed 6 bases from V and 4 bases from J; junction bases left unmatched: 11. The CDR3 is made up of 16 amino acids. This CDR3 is CASNSGQGPIADTQYF. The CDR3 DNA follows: TGCGCCAGCAACTCGGGACAGGGGCCCATCGCAGATACGCAGTATTTT.

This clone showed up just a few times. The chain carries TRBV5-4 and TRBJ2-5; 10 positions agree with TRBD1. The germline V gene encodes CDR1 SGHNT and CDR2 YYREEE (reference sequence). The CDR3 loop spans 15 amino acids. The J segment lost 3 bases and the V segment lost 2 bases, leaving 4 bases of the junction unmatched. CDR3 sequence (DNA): TGTGCCAGCAGCTTAGGGGGACAGGGGAAAGAGACCCAGTACTTC. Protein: CASSLGGQGKETQYF.

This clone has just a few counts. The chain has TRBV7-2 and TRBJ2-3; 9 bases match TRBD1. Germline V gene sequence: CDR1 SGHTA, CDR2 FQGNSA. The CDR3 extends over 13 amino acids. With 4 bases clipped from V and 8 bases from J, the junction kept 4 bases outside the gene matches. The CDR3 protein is CASSSDRGRTQYF. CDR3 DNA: TGTGCCAGCAGCTCGGACAGGGGACGTACGCAGTATTTT.